Listed here is a single T cell receptor (beta chain). The data were taken from a study of blood T cell repertoires in COVID-19. About the research overall: Spain, Italy and the United States supplied samples that represented acute and convalescent COVID-19. Nucleic acid was either cDNA or gDNA, and it came from T cells, B-cell-depleted T cells, or PBMCs.

The CDR3 is 16 residues long. Trimming took 2 bases from V and 0 from J, leaving 10 bases between them. Germline V gene lookup returns CDR1 SGHVS and CDR2 FQNEAQ. Authors' data handling: How many nucleated cells were present was estimated from reference gene primer amplification. Assay used: immunoSEQ multiplex PCR; TCRdb lists only in-frame clones, some missing. V and J calls and clone size are given by that table; D and trimming were obtained from the DNA. The table lists about 270,000 clones, 88% of them singletons, with roughly 4% in the top ten. The specimen sequenced was peripheral blood. The receptor was isolated from a man aged 55-75 years who had recovered from COVID-19. The V and J genes are TRBV7-8 and TRBJ2-2, with a weak D call TRBD2 (6 bases). CDR3 amino acids: CASSLLAIANTGELFF. The CDR3 nucleotides are TGTGCCAGCAGCTTACTAGCGATCGCGAACACCGGGGAGCTGTTTTTT.